Following are 6 T cell receptor beta chains from one sample sequenced in a study of OX40 agonist ivuxolimab in advanced cancers. Only in-frame clones appear in the TCRdb table, and some are missing; sequencing was by immunoSEQ multiplex PCR. The sample includes more than 45,000 clones, 80% to 90% seen only once; the top ten take about 10%. The sequencing used CD4+ or CD8+ T cells sorted from blood, collected in a trial of the OX40 agonist ivuxolimab. The receptors stem from an adult with an advanced solid tumor such as melanoma, head and neck, liver or kidney cancer.

The gene calls are TRBV5-4 and TRBJ1-1, with 8 positions matching TRBD1. This CDR3 is built from 12 residues. V lost 5 bases, J lost 5 bases, and 2 bases stayed unmatched. Germline V CDR1 and CDR2: SGHNT, YYREEE (reference sequence). The CDR3 nucleotides read TGTGCCAGCAGTTGGGACAGGACTGAAGCTTTCTTT. This gives the protein CASSWDRTEAFF.

This chain uses TRBV6-5 with TRBJ2-3; D might be TRBD2 (7 bases). CDR1 MNHEY and CDR2 SVGAGI come from the germline V gene. V lost 5 bases to trimming and J lost 4 bases, with 16 bases between them. The CDR3 runs to 15 residues. This chain's CDR3 is CASSPGGPGADTQYF. Written as DNA, the CDR3 is TGTGCCAGCAGTCCGGGGGGCCCAGGGGCAGATACGCAGTATTTT.

This clone was picked up a small number of times. V usage is TRBV5-4 and J usage is TRBJ2-3, with D maybe TRBD2 (5 bases). The CDR3 contains 15 residues. Trimming cost V 5 bases and J 0 bases, with 13 bases left between them. In germline, CDR1 is SGHNT, CDR2 YYREEE (reference sequence). CDR3 bases: TGTGCCAGCAGTTCCGGGTCGGGGAGCACAGATACGCAGTATTTT. Protein: CASSSGSGSTDTQYF.

CDR3 residues: CASSSTPLNEQFF. The CDR3 nucleotides are TGTGCCAGCAGTTCCACACCCCTCAATGAGCAGTTCTTC. J is TRBJ2-1 and V is TRBV6-1; D unresolved. V was pared by 5 bases and J by 6 bases, with 11 bases between. The CDR3 totals 13 residues. Germline V gene data show CDR1 as MNHNS and CDR2 as SASEGT.

The genes are TRBV5-1 and TRBJ2-5; D ambiguous. Germline values: CDR1 SGHRS, CDR2 YFSETQ. V was trimmed by 0 bases and J by 1 base, leaving 7 bases between them. CDR3 length: 14 residues. The DNA for the CDR3 is TGCGCCAGCAGCTTGGGACTGAGCCAAGAGACCCAGTACTTC. Protein sequence: CASSLGLSQETQYF.

The chain combines TRBV5-5 with TRBJ2-7; D unclear. Trimming cost V 0 bases and J 4 bases, with 11 bases left between them. Germline V gene data show CDR1 as SGHKS and CDR2 as YYEKEE (reference sequence). The CDR3 contains 14 residues. The CDR3 region has the DNA TGTGCCAGCAGCTTGGCCCTTAGTCTGTACGAGCAGTACTTC. The encoded protein is CASSLALSLYEQYF.